The rows below give T cell receptor beta chains drawn from one sample of a study of blood T cell repertoires in COVID-19. Assay: immunoSEQ multiplex PCR; the TCRdb copy retains only in-frame clones and omits some. Of 210,000 or so clones in the sample, 70% to 80% were seen once. Sequencing was carried out using peripheral blood. All receptors come from a man between 50 and 59 years old who had recovered from COVID-19. The CDR3 runs from the conserved cysteine through the conserved F or W. D genes are given only for firm matches. A clone size is listed for some rows: how often the clone was seen (once, few, many), or a class if it is expanded.

V	D	size	J	length	DNA	CDR3
TRBV27	TRBD1	.	TRBJ2-7	15	TGTGCCAGGGGACTCCGGGACAGGGGGCAAGACGAGCAGTACTTC	CARGLRDRGQDEQYF
TRBV5-6	TRBD2	.	TRBJ2-1	16	TGTGCCAGCAGCCCCCGAGTGGGCGGGGGCTACAATGAGCAGTTCTTC	CASSPRVGGGYNEQFF
TRBV4-3	TRBD1	.	TRBJ1-1	15	TGCGCCAGCAGCCAATCACGACAGGGGGACACTGAAGCTTTCTTT	CASSQSRQGDTEAFF
TRBV29-1	.	.	TRBJ1-1	13	TGCAGCGTTGTAGGGGGACTGAACACTGAAGCTTTCTTT	CSVVGGLNTEAFF
TRBV18	TRBD1	.	TRBJ1-1	16	TGTGCCAGCTCACCCCTTACCGGGACAGTGAACACTGAAGCTTTCTTT	CASSPLTGTVNTEAFF
TRBV7-2	.	.	TRBJ1-2	13	TGTGCCAGCAGCTTAAGCACAGGATATGGCTACACCTTC	CASSLSTGYGYTF
TRBV5-1	.	.	TRBJ2-7	12	TGCGCCAGCAGCTCGACAGGTTACGAGCAGTACTTC	CASSSTGYEQYF
TRBV6-1	.	.	TRBJ2-6	15	TGTGCCAGCAGTGAAGATTACTCTGGGGCCAACGTCCTGACTTTC	CASSEDYSGANVLTF
TRBV2	TRBD2	few	TRBJ2-1	17	TGTGCCAGCAGCCTGCGATTTCCCGGGACTACCTACAATGAGCAGTTCTTC	CASSLRFPGTTYNEQFF
TRBV6-1	.	.	TRBJ2-5	16	TGTGCCAGCAGTGGTGCTTTTGAGTATTCCCAAGAGACCCAGTACTTC	CASSGAFEYSQETQYF
TRBV6-2/TRBV6-3	.	.	TRBJ1-3	12	TGTGCCAGCAGTTACCGGGGGAACACCATATATTTT	CASSYRGNTIYF
TRBV29-1	.	.	TRBJ2-2	12	TGCAGCGTTCGTAAGAACACCGGGGAGCTGTTTTTT	CSVRKNTGELFF
TRBV28	.	.	TRBJ1-6	13	TGTGCGACTCAGAAAAGGCTGGATTCACCCCTCCACTTT	CATQKRLDSPLHF
TRBV12-3/TRBV12-4	.	.	TRBJ1-5	13	TGTGCCAGCAATATTCAGGGCAATCAGCCCCAGCATTTT	CASNIQGNQPQHF
TRBV19	TRBD1	.	TRBJ1-5	16	TGTGCCAGTAGTATAGCAACAGGGGGTAACAATCAGCCCCAGCATTTT	CASSIATGGNNQPQHF
TRBV3-1/TRBV3-2	.	.	TRBJ2-3	14	TGTGCCAGCAGCCAAGGTCCTAGCCCTAATACGCAGTATTTT	CASSQGPSPNTQYF
TRBV3-1/TRBV3-2	TRBD2	.	TRBJ2-5	16	TGTGCCAGCAGCCAATGGTTAGCGGGAGCCCCAGAGACCCAGTACTTC	CASSQWLAGAPETQYF
TRBV12-2	.	once	TRBJ2-1	18	TGTGCAAGTCGCTTGGAGGGGAAGAACCTCAACGTATACAATGAGCAGTTCTTC	CASRLEGKNLNVYNEQFF
TRBV7-2	.	.	TRBJ2-3	14	TGTGCCAGCAGCGCCTCCGGGTACACAGATACGCAGTATTTT	CASSASGYTDTQYF
TRBV15	TRBD2	few	TRBJ2-1	19	TGTGCCACCAGCAGAGCCGGGAGAACTAGCGGGCTCTGGAGCAATGAGCAGTTCTTC	CATSRAGRTSGLWSNEQFF
TRBV30	TRBD1	few	TRBJ1-4	14	TGTGCCGGCCGGAGGGGGCGGGGCTCTGAAAAACTGTTTTTT	CAGRRGRGSEKLFF
TRBV2	TRBD2	.	TRBJ2-7	14	TGTGCCAGTACGGGACTAGCGGGCTCATACGAGCAGTACTTC	CASTGLAGSYEQYF
TRBV10-3	TRBD1	.	TRBJ1-1	12	TGTGCCATCAGTGGGAGGGACAGGGAATCCTTCTTT	CAISGRDRESFF
TRBV6-6	TRBD2	.	TRBJ2-7	14	TGTGCCAGCAGTCTAGCGGGTATATCCTACGAGCAGTACTTC	CASSLAGISYEQYF
TRBV29-1	TRBD1	once	TRBJ1-3	15	TGCAGCGTTCTTATCGGGACAGCCTCTGGAAACACCATATATTTT	CSVLIGTASGNTIYF
TRBV7-2	TRBD2	.	TRBJ2-7	15	TGTGCCAGCAGCAGAAGCGGGACTACCTCCTACGAGCAGTACTTC	CASSRSGTTSYEQYF
TRBV6-5	TRBD1	.	TRBJ1-2	14	TGTGCCAGCAGCCTACAGGGCGGACAGGGTGGCTACACCTTC	CASSLQGGQGGYTF
TRBV10-3	.	.	TRBJ2-5	16	TGTGCCATCAGTGAGTCAGCGAGCGGAAAACAAGAGACCCAGTACTTC	CAISESASGKQETQYF
TRBV5-1	.	once	TRBJ1-5	15	TGCGCCAGCAGCTTGTACGGACACCAGAATCAGCCCCAGCATTTT	CASSLYGHQNQPQHF
TRBV9	TRBD2	.	TRBJ2-2	15	TGTGCCAGCAGCATAAGCGGGACTAGGGGCGGGGAGCTGTTTTTT	CASSISGTRGGELFF
TRBV19	.	.	TRBJ1-2	14	TGTGCCAGTAGTCTGACCGAGAAGGGGCCTGGCTACACCTTC	CASSLTEKGPGYTF
TRBV4-3	.	.	TRBJ2-3	17	TGCGCCAGCAGCCAAGATCCGACGGGTACTAGCACAGATACGCAGTATTTT	CASSQDPTGTSTDTQYF
TRBV6-2/TRBV6-3	TRBD1	once	TRBJ1-2	15	TGTGCCAGCAGTTACGCGCAGGGGACAGGAGATGGCTACACCTTC	CASSYAQGTGDGYTF
TRBV7-9	.	.	TRBJ1-1	13	TGTGCCAGCAGCTTAGCGTACGGGGTTCGGGCTTTCTTT	CASSLAYGVRAFF
TRBV14	.	.	TRBJ1-1	15	TGTGCCACCAGTTATTTCTTCAGGGAGGATGCTGAAGCTTTCTTT	CATSYFFREDAEAFF
TRBV29-1	.	.	TRBJ2-1	14	TGCAGCGTCTATGGGACTTTCTCCTACAATGAGCAGTTCTTC	CSVYGTFSYNEQFF
TRBV29-1	TRBD1	.	TRBJ1-4	14	TGCAGCGTTATACGCAGGGGGCTCGGTGAAAAACTGTTTTTT	CSVIRRGLGEKLFF
TRBV19	.	.	TRBJ2-3	13	TGTGCCAGTAGTGCCGGTCGCACAGATACGCAGTATTTT	CASSAGRTDTQYF